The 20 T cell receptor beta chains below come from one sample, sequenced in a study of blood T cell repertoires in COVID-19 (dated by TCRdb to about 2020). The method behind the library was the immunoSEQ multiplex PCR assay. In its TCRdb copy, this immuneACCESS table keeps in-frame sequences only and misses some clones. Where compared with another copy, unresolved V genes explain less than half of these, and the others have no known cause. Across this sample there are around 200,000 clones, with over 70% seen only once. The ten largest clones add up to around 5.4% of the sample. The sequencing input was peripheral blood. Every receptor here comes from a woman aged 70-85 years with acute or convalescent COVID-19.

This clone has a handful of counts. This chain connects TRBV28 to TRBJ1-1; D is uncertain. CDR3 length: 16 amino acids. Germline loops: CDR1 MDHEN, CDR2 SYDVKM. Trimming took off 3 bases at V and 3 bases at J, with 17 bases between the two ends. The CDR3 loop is CASSFSGGLEDTEAFF. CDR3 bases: TGTGCCAGCAGTTTTTCCGGCGGATTGGAGGACACTGAAGCTTTCTTT.

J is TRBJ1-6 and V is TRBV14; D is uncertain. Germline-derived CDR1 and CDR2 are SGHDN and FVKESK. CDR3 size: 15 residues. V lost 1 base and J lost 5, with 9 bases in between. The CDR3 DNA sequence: TGTGCCAGCAGCCAAGCCGGACTAAATAATTCACCCCTCCACTTT. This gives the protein CASSQAGLNNSPLHF.

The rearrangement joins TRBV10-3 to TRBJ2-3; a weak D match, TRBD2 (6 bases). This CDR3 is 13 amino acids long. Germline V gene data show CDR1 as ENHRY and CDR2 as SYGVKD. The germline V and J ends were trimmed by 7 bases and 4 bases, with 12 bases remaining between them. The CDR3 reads CAIKELASDTQYF. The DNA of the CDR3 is TGTGCCATCAAAGAACTAGCTTCAGATACGCAGTATTTT.

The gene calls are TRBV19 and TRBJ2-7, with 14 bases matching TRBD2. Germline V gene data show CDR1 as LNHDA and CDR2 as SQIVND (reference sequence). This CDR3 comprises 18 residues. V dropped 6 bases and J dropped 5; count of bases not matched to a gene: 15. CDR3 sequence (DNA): TGTGCCAGTAGCATCCAGGGACTAGCGGGAGTAGGCGGAGACGAGCAGTACTTC. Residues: CASSIQGLAGVGGDEQYF.

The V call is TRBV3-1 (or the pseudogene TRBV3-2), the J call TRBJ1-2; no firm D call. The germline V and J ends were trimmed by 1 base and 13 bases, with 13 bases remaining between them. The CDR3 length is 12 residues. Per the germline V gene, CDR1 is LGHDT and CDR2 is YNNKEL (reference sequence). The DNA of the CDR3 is TGTGCCAGCAGCCAAGCCGATGGCAGTACCACCTTC. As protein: CASSQADGSTTF.

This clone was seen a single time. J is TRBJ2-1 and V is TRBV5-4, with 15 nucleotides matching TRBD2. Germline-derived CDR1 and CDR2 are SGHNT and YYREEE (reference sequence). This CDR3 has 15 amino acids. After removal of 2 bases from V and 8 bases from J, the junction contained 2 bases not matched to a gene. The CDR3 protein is CASSLGLAGGDEQFF. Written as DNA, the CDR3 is TGTGCCAGCAGCTTAGGACTAGCGGGAGGGGATGAGCAGTTCTTC.

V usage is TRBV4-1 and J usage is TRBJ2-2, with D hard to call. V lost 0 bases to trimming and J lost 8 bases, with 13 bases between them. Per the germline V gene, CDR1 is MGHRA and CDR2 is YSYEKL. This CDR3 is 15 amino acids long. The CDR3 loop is CASSQDRQAGGELFF. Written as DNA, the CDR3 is TGCGCCAGCAGCCAAGATCGGCAAGCAGGAGGGGAGCTGTTTTTT.

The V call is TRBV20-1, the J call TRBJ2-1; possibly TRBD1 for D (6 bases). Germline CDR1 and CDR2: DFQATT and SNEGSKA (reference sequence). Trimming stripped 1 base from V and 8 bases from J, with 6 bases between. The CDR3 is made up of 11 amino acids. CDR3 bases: TGCAGTGCTAGAGGGACAGATGAGCAGTTCTTC. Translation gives CSARGTDEQFF.

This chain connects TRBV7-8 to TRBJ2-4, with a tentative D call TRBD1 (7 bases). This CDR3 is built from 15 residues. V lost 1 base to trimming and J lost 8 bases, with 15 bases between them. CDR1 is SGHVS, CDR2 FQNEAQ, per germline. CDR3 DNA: TGTGCCAGCAGCTTAGACCTTGGCAGGGGGGACATTCAGTACTTC. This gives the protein CASSLDLGRGDIQYF.

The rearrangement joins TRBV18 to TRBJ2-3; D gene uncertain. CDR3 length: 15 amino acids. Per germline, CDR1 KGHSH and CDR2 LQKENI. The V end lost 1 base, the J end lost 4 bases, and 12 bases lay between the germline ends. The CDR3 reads CASSPRSRSADTQYF. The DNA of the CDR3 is TGTGCCAGCTCACCACGGTCTAGGTCCGCAGATACGCAGTATTTT.

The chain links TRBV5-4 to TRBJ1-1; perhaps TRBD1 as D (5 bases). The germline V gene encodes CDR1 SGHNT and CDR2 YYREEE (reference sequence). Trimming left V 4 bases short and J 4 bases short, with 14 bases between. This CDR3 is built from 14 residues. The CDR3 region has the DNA TGTGCCAGCAGCCCGGAGGGACTCCGCACTGAAGCTTTCTTT. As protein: CASSPEGLRTEAFF.

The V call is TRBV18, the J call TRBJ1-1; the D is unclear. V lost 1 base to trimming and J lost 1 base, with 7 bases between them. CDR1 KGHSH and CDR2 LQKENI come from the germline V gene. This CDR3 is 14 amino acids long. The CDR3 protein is CASSPQRGNTEAFF. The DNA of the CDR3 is TGTGCCAGCTCACCACAACGGGGGAACACTGAAGCTTTCTTT.

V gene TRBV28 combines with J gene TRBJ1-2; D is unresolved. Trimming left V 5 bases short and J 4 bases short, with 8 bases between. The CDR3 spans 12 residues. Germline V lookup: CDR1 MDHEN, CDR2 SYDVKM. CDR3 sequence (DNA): TGTGCCAGCAGTGAGAGTCGCTATGGCTACACCTTC. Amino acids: CASSESRYGYTF.

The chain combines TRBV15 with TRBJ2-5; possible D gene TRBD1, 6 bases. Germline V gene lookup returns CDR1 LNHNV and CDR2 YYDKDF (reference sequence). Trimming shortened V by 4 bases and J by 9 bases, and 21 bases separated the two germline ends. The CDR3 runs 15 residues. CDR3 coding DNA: TGTGCCACCAGCACCCCGACAGGCCGAAACAGGGCCCAGTACTTC. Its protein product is CATSTPTGRNRAQYF. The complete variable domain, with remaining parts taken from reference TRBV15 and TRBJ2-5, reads DAMVIQNPRYQVTQFGKPVTLSCSQTLNHNVMYWYQQKSSQAPKLLFHYYDKDFNNEADTPDNFQSRRPNTSFCFLDIRSPGLGDTAMYLCATSTPTGRNRAQYFGPGTRLLVL.

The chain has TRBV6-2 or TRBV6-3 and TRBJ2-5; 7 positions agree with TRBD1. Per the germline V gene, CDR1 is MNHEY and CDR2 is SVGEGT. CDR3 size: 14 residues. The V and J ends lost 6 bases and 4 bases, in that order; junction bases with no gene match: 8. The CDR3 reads CASSQTGNLETQYF. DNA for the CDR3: TGTGCCAGCAGCCAGACAGGGAACCTAGAGACCCAGTACTTC.

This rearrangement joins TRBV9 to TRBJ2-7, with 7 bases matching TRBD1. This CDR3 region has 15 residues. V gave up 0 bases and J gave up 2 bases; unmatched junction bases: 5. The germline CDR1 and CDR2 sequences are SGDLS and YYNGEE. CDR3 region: CASSVGGGRTYEQYF. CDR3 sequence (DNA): TGTGCCAGCAGCGTAGGAGGGGGCAGGACCTACGAGCAGTACTTC.

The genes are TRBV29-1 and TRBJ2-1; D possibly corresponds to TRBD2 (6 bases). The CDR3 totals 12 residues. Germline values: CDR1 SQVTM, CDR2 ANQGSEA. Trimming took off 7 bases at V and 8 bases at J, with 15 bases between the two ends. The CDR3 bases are TGCAGCGCCGGAGGGACTCGCGATGAGCAGTTCTTC. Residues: CSAGGTRDEQFF.

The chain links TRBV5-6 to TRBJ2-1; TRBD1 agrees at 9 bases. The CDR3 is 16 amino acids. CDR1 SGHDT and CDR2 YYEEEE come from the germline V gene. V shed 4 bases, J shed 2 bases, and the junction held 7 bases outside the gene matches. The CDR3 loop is CASSTPGQGTYNEQFF. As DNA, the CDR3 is TGTGCCAGCAGCACACCGGGACAGGGAACCTACAATGAGCAGTTCTTC.

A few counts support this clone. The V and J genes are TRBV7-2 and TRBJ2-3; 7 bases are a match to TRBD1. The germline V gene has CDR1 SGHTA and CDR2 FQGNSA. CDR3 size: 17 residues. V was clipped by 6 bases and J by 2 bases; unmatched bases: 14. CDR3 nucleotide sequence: TGTGCCAGCAGACGAGACAGGGCAATACAACCCACAGATACGCAGTATTTT. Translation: CASRRDRAIQPTDTQYF. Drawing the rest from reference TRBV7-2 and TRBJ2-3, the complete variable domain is GAGVSQSPSNKVTEKGKDVELRCDPISGHTALYWYRQSLGQGLEFLIYFQGNSAPDKSGLPSDRFSAERTGGSVSTLTIQRTQQEDSAVYLCASRRDRAIQPTDTQYFGPGTRLTVL.

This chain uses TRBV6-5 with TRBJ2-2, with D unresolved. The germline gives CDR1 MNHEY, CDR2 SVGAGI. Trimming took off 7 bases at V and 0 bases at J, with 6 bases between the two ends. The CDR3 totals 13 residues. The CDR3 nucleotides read TGTGCCAGCAATGCGGCGAACACCGGGGAGCTGTTTTTT. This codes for CASNAANTGELFF.